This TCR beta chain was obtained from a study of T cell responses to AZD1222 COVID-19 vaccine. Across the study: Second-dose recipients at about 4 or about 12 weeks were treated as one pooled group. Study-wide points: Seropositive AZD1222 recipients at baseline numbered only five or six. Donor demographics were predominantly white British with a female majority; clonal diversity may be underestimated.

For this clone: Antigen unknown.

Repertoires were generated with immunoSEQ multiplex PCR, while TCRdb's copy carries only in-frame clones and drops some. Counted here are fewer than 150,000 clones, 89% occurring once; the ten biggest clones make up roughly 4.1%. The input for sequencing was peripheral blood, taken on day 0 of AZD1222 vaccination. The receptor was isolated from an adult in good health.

The CDR3, as DNA: TGTGCCAGCAGTTCGGTAGATACGCAGTATTTT. Protein: CASSSVDTQYF. The chain combines TRBV12-3 or TRBV12-4 with TRBJ2-3; D gene uncertain. Trimming shortened V by 4 bases and J by 5 bases, and 4 bases separated the two germline ends. CDR3 size: 11 residues.